This paragraph reports one T cell receptor (beta chain). This clonotype was seen many times. The clone's antigen remains unknown. Per-base qualities were not stored, and no clone one base away is much larger. Hyperthyroidism patients were aged 18 to 65 years and newly diagnosed, with disease duration of less than 2 months. Exclusion was applied to patients with uncontrolled infections, other autoimmune diseases, pregnancy or lactation. Diagnoses were based on clinical symptoms, serum thyroxine and TRAb, thyroid ultrasound and orbital computed tomography. Blood from progressor patients was drawn when they were first diagnosed with hyperthyroidism, before any ophthalmopathy symptoms appeared. Ficoll-Paque density gradient centrifugation was used to isolate PBMCs from under 11 ml of fresh peripheral blood. Progressor patients were initially diagnosed with Graves' hyperthyroidism and developed ophthalmopathy during follow-up. Trizol reagent was used to extract total RNA, and RNA quality was then checked on an Agilent 2100 Bioanalyzer.

The data originate from a study of T cells in Graves' hyperthyroidism and ophthalmopathy (dated by TCRdb to between 2018 and 2021). A note on the overall study: Peripheral blood was sampled at the time of initial diagnosis, prior to any treatment. Prospective prediction of ophthalmopathy was tested in an independent validation cohort of 18 to 20 hyperthyroidism patients and 17 patients who later progressed to ophthalmopathy. Thyroid tissue and blood T-cell repertoires from over 5 Graves' hyperthyroidism patients were also compared in the study. TCR Vbeta CDR3 sequencing of 130 to 150 peripheral blood samples (43 ophthalmopathy, over 70 hyperthyroidism and some 17 progressor patients) is reported in the paper. After blood sampling, hyperthyroidism patients were treated with methimazole at a starting dose of 30 mg daily, and ophthalmopathy patients were treated with high-dose intravenous methylprednisolone. The approximately 95 discovery patients were divided at random into training and test sets in a 7:3 ratio. A discovery cohort of around 98 patients, approximately 45 with Graves' ophthalmopathy and fewer than 65 with stable Graves' hyperthyroidism, was used to find distinguishing TCR V-J signatures.

From cysteine to phenylalanine, the CDR3 is 14 amino acids long. Only the CDR3 portion is preserved as DNA: 42 bases, with reading frame beginning at the first base. For CDR1 and CDR2, the germline V gene (reference sequence) lists DFQATT and SNEGSKA. Germline trimming amounts to 3 bases on V and 7 bases on J, with 5 as the count of junction bases outside the gene matches. Broad study findings and their caveats: A model built on a 13 V-J signature distinguished ophthalmopathy from stable hyperthyroidism, reaching about 89% sensitivity and about 81% specificity in cross-validation and 80%/75% in testing. No statistical method was used to set the sample size in advance, and investigators knew the group allocation. Most expanded thyroid clonotypes (frequency above 0.001) were also detected in blood, a finding suggesting that blood repertoires may reflect thyroid immune responses. During validation, the model predicted progression to ophthalmopathy a median of approximately 7 months ahead of onset, with around 70% sensitivity and about 72% specificity.

TCR beta CDR3 regions were amplified from RNA transcripts. For the first round of RT-PCR on the TCR CDR3, the HTBI primer set was used together with the Qiagen OneStep RT-PCR kit. Libraries were constructed in a second round of multiplex PCR, after which size selection and purification were carried out. Libraries were sequenced paired-end with 100 bp reads on an Illumina HiSeq2000. Per the original workflow: SOAPnuke was used to process the raw data, throwing out any read that contained adapters or uncalled bases, had a mean Phred below 15, or lacked an exact constant-primer or identifier match. COPE v1.2.5 was used to merge high-quality paired reads, and clonotypes were defined as unique nucleotide sequences. MiTCR v1.1 was used to align clonotypes to the IMGT TRBV, TRBD and TRBJ reference segments. The analysis was restricted to V-J combinations with a frequency above 0.0001, which together covered roughly 99% of the repertoires. The TCS score was defined as F50 (clonal expansion) divided by E x V (chaos), with BLOSUM62-based TCRdist calculated between CDR3 peptides within each V-J. Welch's t-statistics and random forest reduced 500 to 550 V-J features to fewer than 15, which were used in a naive Bayes classifier (R e1071). TCRdb redid the processing of the public reads, applying fastp at Q25 and MiXCR, and retained in-frame beta chains. Under each unique CDR3 protein, matching rows form one entry showing the most common genes and DNA. These V and J calls rely on TCRdb rather than the paper's analysis. This sample holds fewer than 350,000 distinct CDR3 sequences; 10% to 15% were observed only once. 7.5% to 8% of the sample is taken by the ten largest.

Sequenced input: blood. The source of this sequence is a woman in her 30s with Graves' hyperthyroidism that later progressed to Graves' ophthalmopathy. The chain uses TRBV20-1 and TRBJ2-1, with 11 junctional bases fitting TRBD2. The nucleotide sequence is TGCAGTGCTAGTCCTAGCGGGAGGTTGAATGAGCAGTTCTTC. It translates to CSASPSGRLNEQFF.